This TCR beta chain was retrieved from a study of shared clonotypes between healthy human individuals. The V segment lost 3 bases and the J segment 4 bases; nucleotides outside the gene matches: 7. This CDR3 region has 16 residues. The germline V gene has CDR1 SGHNT and CDR2 YYREEE (reference sequence). Measured with immunoSEQ multiplex PCR; TCRdb has only the in-frame clones, and not every one. The table lists 2.5 million or so clones, about 92% of them singletons. The sequencing sample was made of naive CD4+ T cells sorted from blood. Documented subset: CD45RA+ positively selected. The rearrangement uses TRBV5-4 and TRBJ2-2; 9 bases agree with TRBD1. This sequence was found in a man between 18 and 29 years old in good health. The chain's CDR3 is CASSSQRDRVTGELFF. Here the CDR3 DNA reads TGTGCCAGCAGCTCCCAGCGGGACAGGGTCACCGGGGAGCTGTTTTTT.